This is a list of T cell receptor beta chains from one sample in a study of T cells in Graves' hyperthyroidism and ophthalmopathy. TCRdb fed the multiplex PCR reads into MiXCR, producing one record per CDR3 protein. This sample has a few hundred thousand distinct CDR3 sequences, with around 15% found just once. The sample consisted of blood. The receptors were sampled from a woman younger than 30 with Graves' hyperthyroidism. CDR3s include the opening cysteine and the closing phenylalanine or tryptophan. D genes are given only for firm matches. Size tells how often a clone was seen (once, few, many) or the class of an expanded clone, and some rows leave it out.

d_gene: TRBD1; abundance: many; j_gene: TRBJ1-2; len: 14; v_gene: TRBV6-1; CDR3nt: TGTGCCAGCAGTGATCCCGGGACAGGGGTGGGCTACACCTTC; CDR3aa: CASSDPGTGVGYTF
d_gene: TRBD2; abundance: NA; j_gene: TRBJ2-1; len: 16; v_gene: TRBV27; CDR3nt: TGTGCCAGCAGTCCCCAGCGGGACCGCGGGGCCAATGAGCAGTTCTTC; CDR3aa: CASSPQRDRGANEQFF
d_gene: TRBD1; abundance: few; j_gene: TRBJ2-5; len: 16; v_gene: TRBV6-6; CDR3nt: TGTGCCAGCAGTTACTCGTCAGACAGGGAACAAGAGACCCAGTACTTC; CDR3aa: CASSYSSDREQETQYF
d_gene: NA; abundance: few; j_gene: TRBJ2-1; len: 14; v_gene: TRBV27; CDR3nt: TGTGCCAGCAGCCTAGGAATAGTGGGCAATGAGCAGTTCTTC; CDR3aa: CASSLGIVGNEQFF
d_gene: NA; abundance: NA; j_gene: TRBJ2-7; len: 14; v_gene: TRBV29-1; CDR3nt: TGCAGCGTTGGGGGGGGCGGGAAAGTGTACGAGCAGTACTTC; CDR3aa: CSVGGGGKVYEQYF
d_gene: NA; abundance: many; j_gene: TRBJ1-4; len: 12; v_gene: TRBV12-3/TRBV12-4; CDR3nt: TGTGCCAGCAGCCCCGGGGCAGGAAAACTGTTTTTT; CDR3aa: CASSPGAGKLFF
d_gene: NA; abundance: many; j_gene: TRBJ1-5; len: 15; v_gene: TRBV18; CDR3nt: TGTGCCAGCTCACCACAACCAGGGGTAGATCAGCCCCAGCATTTT; CDR3aa: CASSPQPGVDQPQHF
d_gene: NA; abundance: many; j_gene: TRBJ2-5; len: 16; v_gene: TRBV7-9; CDR3nt: TGTGCCAGCGAAAAGGACGGGGGATTGGGACGGGAGACCCAGTACTTC; CDR3aa: CASEKDGGLGRETQYF
d_gene: NA; abundance: NA; j_gene: TRBJ1-5; len: 17; v_gene: TRBV10-1; CDR3nt: TGCGCCAGCGAGCTGGCCTGGCCAGTACAGGGCAATCAGCCCCAGCATTTT; CDR3aa: CASELAWPVQGNQPQHF
d_gene: TRBD2; abundance: many; j_gene: TRBJ2-1; len: 17; v_gene: TRBV7-8; CDR3nt: TGTGCCAGCAGCTTAGCGCGGGAGGGTTTTTTGGACAATGAGCAGTTCTTC; CDR3aa: CASSLAREGFLDNEQFF
d_gene: NA; abundance: NA; j_gene: TRBJ1-1; len: 17; v_gene: TRBV5-1; CDR3nt: TGCGCCAGCAGCTTGGCCCTCCGGGACGGGGGAATAACTGAAGCTTTCTTT; CDR3aa: CASSLALRDGGITEAFF
d_gene: NA; abundance: NA; j_gene: TRBJ1-2; len: 14; v_gene: TRBV30; CDR3nt: TGTGCCTGGGGGGGGGGGGCGGCACGCGATGGCTACACCTTC; CDR3aa: CAWGGGAARDGYTF
d_gene: NA; abundance: many; j_gene: TRBJ2-7; len: 16; v_gene: TRBV6-5; CDR3nt: TGTGCCAGCAGTTACCCTCCCGGGGCCCCAAACTACGAGCAGTACTTC; CDR3aa: CASSYPPGAPNYEQYF
d_gene: TRBD2; abundance: NA; j_gene: TRBJ2-5; len: 15; v_gene: TRBV5-1; CDR3nt: TGCGCCAGCAGCCGTCAAGGACTAGTGGGAGAGACCCAGTACTTC; CDR3aa: CASSRQGLVGETQYF
d_gene: NA; abundance: NA; j_gene: TRBJ2-1; len: 15; v_gene: TRBV7-3; CDR3nt: TGTGCCAGCAGCTTATCTGCAAACCTCTACAATAAGCAGTTCTTC; CDR3aa: CASSLSANLYNKQFF
d_gene: TRBD1; abundance: few; j_gene: TRBJ2-7; len: 14; v_gene: TRBV20-1; CDR3nt: TGCAGTGCTAGAGTTCAGGGGGCTACCTACGAGCAGTACTTC; CDR3aa: CSARVQGATYEQYF
d_gene: TRBD2; abundance: many; j_gene: TRBJ2-3; len: 14; v_gene: TRBV24-1; CDR3nt: TGTGCCACCAGAAGCGGGGAGGCTCCAGATACGCAGTATTTT; CDR3aa: CATRSGEAPDTQYF
d_gene: NA; abundance: many; j_gene: TRBJ1-1; len: 14; v_gene: TRBV12-3/TRBV12-4; CDR3nt: TGTGCCAGCAGGTCTGGGCAGCAACATTTTGAAGCTTTCTTT; CDR3aa: CASRSGQQHFEAFF
d_gene: TRBD2; abundance: many; j_gene: TRBJ2-1; len: 16; v_gene: TRBV12-3/TRBV12-4; CDR3nt: TGTGCCAGCAGTTTACAGACTAGCGGATCCAACAATGAGCAGTTCTTC; CDR3aa: CASSLQTSGSNNEQFF